This TCR beta chain was found in a study of vaccination and CD4 T cells after COVID-19. Study at large: Two Hispanic individuals were among six male and four female convalescent patients.

About this clonotype itself: The antigen remains undetermined.

Treatment reported: roughly 11-day PBMC culture with coronavirus spike peptide pools or control peptides (ViraFEST assay). ViraFEST grew antigen-specific T cells using peptide pools, then sequenced TCRs. March to December 2020 was the span of positive PCR dates, which predated US Alpha, Beta and Delta variants. An Oncomine TCR Beta short-read assay was used to sequence the DNA from cultured CD4+ T cells. CD4+ T cells were cultured, and genomic DNA was extracted from them. TCRdb re-analysed the PCR reads in MiXCR, keeping a single row per CDR3 protein. The sample lists some 5,300 distinct CDR3 sequences; 25% to 30% were seen once. V was shortened by 7 bases and J by 0 bases, with 7 bases between the two germline ends. CDR1 is SGHVS and CDR2 is FQNEAQ in the germline V gene. This CDR3 region has 13 residues.

Sequenced material: CD4+ T cells from blood, cultured in vitro, taken after SARS-CoV-2 vaccination. The rearrangement uses TRBV7-8 and TRBJ1-5; D ambiguous. This TCR was sampled from a human donor who had recovered from COVID-19. The CDR3 bases are TGTGCCAGCAAGAAGGGTAGCAATCAGCCCCAGCATTTT. As protein: CASKKGSNQPQHF.